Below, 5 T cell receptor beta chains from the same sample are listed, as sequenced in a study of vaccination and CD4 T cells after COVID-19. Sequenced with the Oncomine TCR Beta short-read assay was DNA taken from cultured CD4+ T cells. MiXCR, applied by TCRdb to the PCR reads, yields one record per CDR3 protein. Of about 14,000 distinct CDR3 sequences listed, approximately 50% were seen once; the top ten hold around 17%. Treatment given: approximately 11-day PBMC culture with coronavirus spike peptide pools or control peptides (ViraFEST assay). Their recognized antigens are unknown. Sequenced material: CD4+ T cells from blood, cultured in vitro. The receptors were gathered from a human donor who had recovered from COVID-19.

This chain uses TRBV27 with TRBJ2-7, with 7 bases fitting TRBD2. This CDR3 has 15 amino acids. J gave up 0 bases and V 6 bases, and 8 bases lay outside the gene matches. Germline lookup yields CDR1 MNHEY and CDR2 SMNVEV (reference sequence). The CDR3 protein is CASRRTSGNSYEQYF. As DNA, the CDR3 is TGTGCCAGCAGAAGGACCAGCGGGAACTCCTACGAGCAGTACTTC.

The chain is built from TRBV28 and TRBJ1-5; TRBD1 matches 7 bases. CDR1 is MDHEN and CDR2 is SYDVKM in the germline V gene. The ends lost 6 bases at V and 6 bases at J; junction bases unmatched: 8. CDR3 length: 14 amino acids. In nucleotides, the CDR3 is TGTGCCAGCAGCCAGTATAACAGGGGTCAGCCCCAGCATTTT. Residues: CASSQYNRGQPQHF.

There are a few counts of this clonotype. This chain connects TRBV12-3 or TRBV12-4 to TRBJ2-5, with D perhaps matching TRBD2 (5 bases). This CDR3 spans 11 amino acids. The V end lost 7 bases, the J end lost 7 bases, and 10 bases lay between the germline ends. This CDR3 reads CASTLGGTQYF. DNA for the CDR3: TGTGCCAGCACACTAGGTGGGACCCAGTACTTC.

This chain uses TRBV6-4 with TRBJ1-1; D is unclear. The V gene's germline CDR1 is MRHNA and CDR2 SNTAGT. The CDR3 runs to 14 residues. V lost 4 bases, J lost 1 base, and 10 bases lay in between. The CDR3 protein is CASSASPGNTEAFF. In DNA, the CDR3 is TGTGCCAGCAGTGCCTCGCCGGGGAACACTGAAGCTTTCTTT.

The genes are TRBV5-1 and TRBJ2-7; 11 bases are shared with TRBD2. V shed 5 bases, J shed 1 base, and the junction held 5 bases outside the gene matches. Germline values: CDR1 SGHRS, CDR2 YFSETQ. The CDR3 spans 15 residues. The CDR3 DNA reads TGCGCCAGCAGTTATAGGACTAGCGGGTCCTACGAGCAGTACTTC. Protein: CASSYRTSGSYEQYF.